This T cell receptor (beta chain) emerged from a study of cytomegalovirus exposure and HLA in healthy donors (TCRdb year 2017). In terms of the full investigation: In an earlier analysis of roughly 500 of the donors, 250 to 350 Gb of sequence data and 117 million unique TCR beta sequences from approximately 180 million T cells were reported. Approximately 300 gigabases of sequencing data and 91 million or so unique TCR sequences made up an early release that covered roughly 670 HLA-typed donors. Of the roughly 400 genotyped donors, 65% to 90% were placed in the genetic ancestry cluster associated with self-reported Caucasian donors. The study was designed to test whether signatures of past pathogen exposure could be identified by cataloging public T cell receptors. The study profiled the T cell repertoires of hundreds of subjects by immunosequencing and related them to cytomegalovirus serostatus. Along with the 666-subject first cohort, a separate validation cohort of around 110 different subjects was used. The study combined high-throughput TCR immunosequencing, statistical association of individual TCRs with disease status, and machine learning to predict cytomegalovirus infection status. To study patterns of TCR occurrence, a later analysis re-analyzed previously published TCR beta repertoires from around 660 donors and added high-resolution HLA genotyping. In the later analysis, no new phenotypic data were used to find candidate immune exposures; instead, reliance was placed on TCR beta sequences and their occurrence across donors. To decide whether each TCR beta V gene segment behaved as functional or pseudogenic, an earlier analysis of over 500 of the donors relied on high-throughput TCR beta sequencing. Donor age, sex, ethnicity and CMV serostatus were collected together with the repertoire data. Genome-wide SNP genotypes for about 65% of the roughly 670 donors were used in a later genetic analysis, which treated that subset as a discovery cohort. All discovery cohort repertoires had been generated using a single sequencing platform. HLA typing covered class I and class II loci at four-digit resolution. The number of donors typed differed by locus, with about 629-630 for A, B, C, DRB1 and DQB1, more than 500 for DQA1, about 610 for DPA1, and some 440 for DPB1. Because of strong linkage in the cohort, roughly 5 DR-DQ haplotypes were treated as single units for association and clustering. Among 350 to 400 genotyped donors of the cohort, an average of approximately 240,000 unique TCR beta nucleotide sequences were sequenced per donor, around 18% of them non-productive.

Measured from the cysteine to the phenylalanine, the CDR3 is 16 residues long. Here the CDR3 DNA is all that survives: 48 bases in frame from base 1. CDR1 SNHLY and CDR2 FYNNEI were looked up in the germline V gene. The germline ends are 15 bases apart after V is trimmed by 1 base and J by 8 bases. About this clone: Its antigen remains undetermined. Per-nucleotide qualities are absent, and no much larger clonotype sits a single base away. This same CDR3 is encoded by further DNA sequences in the sample.

Study-wide findings and limitations: In the study, around 150 TCR beta chains were listed as associated with cytomegalovirus. For the cohort, immune exposure information was limited to CMV serostatus. According to a later analysis, most CMV-associated TCR beta chains appeared to be HLA-restricted, and the HLA associations seemed to be driven largely by CMV exposure. A further reported finding was that TCR beta sequences accurately predicted the HLA-A and HLA-B alleles for most subjects in the first cohort. In a later analysis, several top co-occurrence clusters were reported to appear linked to parvovirus B19, influenza, CMV and Epstein-Barr virus. Because HLA typing was unavailable for some donors at each locus, only the typed subset was used in association tests. A group of highly shared sequence variants was considered likely to be a technical artifact of the sequencing pipeline. In a later analysis, the rate of TCR association differed among HLA loci, with DRB1 alleles having the most associated TCRs and HLA-C alleles having the fewest. Sequencing depth was assumed to be roughly uniform across donors in the presence/absence analyses, though that assumption may not hold. In a later analysis, around 15,000 TCR beta sequences were associated with specific HLA alleles at a false discovery rate of 0.05. The 87-base-pair reads could not distinguish some IMGT-functional V segments, including TRBV6-2 and TRBV6-3, so those segments were excluded. Broadly in line with IMGT annotations, most TCR beta V segments showed up in productive rearrangements about 87% or about 30% of the time in an earlier analysis of around 600 of the donors. A few of the identified cytomegalovirus-associated TCR beta chains were confirmed in vitro to be specific for cytomegalovirus antigens. Approximately 16 rarely observed V segments, including chromosome 9 orphons, were excluded from the earlier analysis of several hundred of the donors because counts were too low. While some public TCRs were present in many individuals, most TCR sequences turned up only very rarely across donors. When HLA alleles, especially DR and DQ, strongly co-occurred, attributing TCR associations to individual alleles was difficult. Cytomegalovirus status was reported to be diagnosed by the classifier with high specificity and sensitivity in both the original and validation cohorts. Linkage disequilibrium might explain the correlated functional status among segregating V segments, but an unknown experimental factor could not be excluded. In a later analysis, HLA-associated TCR beta chains showed more clonal expansion and lower generation probabilities than non-associated chains that were equally common. Only TCR beta chains were sequenced in this cohort, and the absence of alpha or paired-chain data limited detectable features. The authors suggested that the approach could potentially be generalized to other disease states and immunological phenotypes. A later genetic analysis associated a missense DCLRE1C variant with V-gene and J-gene trimming of TCR beta chains, and an independent cohort replicated the association. Compared with the roughly 670-donor mean, donors in an Asian-associated ancestry cluster had fewer N-insertions in productive TCRs, according to a later genetic analysis.

Library preparation employed the immunoSEQ multiplex PCR assay. A mixture of 60 forward primers for TCR Vbeta segments and 13 reverse primers for TCR Jbeta segments was used in the multiplex PCR. The CDR3 region of rearranged TCR beta genes was amplified from genomic DNA by a multiplex PCR assay. The amplified TCR beta libraries were sequenced on the Illumina HiSeq System as 87-base-pair reads. In the source study's methods: A later analysis tallied 75 million to 85 million unique TCR beta chains across the approximately 670 repertoires, and around 12 million of those chains were shared by two or more donors. To remove PCR and sequencing errors, raw reads were error-corrected and collapsed into unique sequences using a nearest-neighbor algorithm that merged closely related sequences. V, D and J gene segments were assigned by aligning CDR3 sequences to IMGT reference sequences. For a sequence to be retained, a match of at least six nucleotides was required to both a V gene segment and a J gene segment. A rearrangement was called productive if the CDR3 had no stop codons and remained in frame with V and J, and every other rearrangement was called non-productive. CDR3 was defined according to IMGT convention as the region running from the second conserved V-encoded cysteine to the conserved J-encoded phenylalanine. Sequences without an unambiguous match to a single V gene segment were excluded from the earlier analysis of several hundred of the donors. An earlier analysis of a few hundred of the donors called V segments functional above 56.7% productive rearrangements and segregating when the between-donor standard deviation exceeded 5%. To diagnose cytomegalovirus status from the catalog of TCR beta chain sequences, a statistical classification framework was built. V and J gene assignment, in a later analysis, came from comparing TCR nucleotide sequences with IMGT/GENE-DB human TR gene sequences. In a later analysis, CDR3 sequences and most-parsimonious VDJ recombination scenarios were assigned using the TCRdist pipeline. A later analysis defined each TCR beta chain by its CDR3 amino acid sequence plus V-gene family, and excluded reads lacking a unique V-gene family. In a later analysis, several hundred highly shared, low-generation-probability nucleotide sequences were removed to address suspected cross-contamination and a sequencing artifact. A later analysis calculated a clonal expansion index for each public chain from normalized within-repertoire ranks of inferred template counts. In a later analysis, generation probabilities were computed using a VDJ recombination model fitted to out-of-frame rearrangements, and the results were checked against IGoR. In a later analysis, hypergeometric tests were used to score TCR-TCR, TCR-HLA and TCR-CMV co-occurrence, with a repertoire-size bias correction applied to TCR pairs. In a later analysis, false discovery rates were estimated by permuting HLA or CMV assignments 20 times. A later analysis grouped co-occurring TCRs with DBSCAN, adding TCRdist sequence similarity when clustering within HLA-allele-positive subsets. Co-occurrence clustering excluded repertoires with fewer than 30,000 or more than 120,000 public chains, plus five with anomalous nucleotide sharing. The immuneACCESS repertoire file appears here via TCRdb, limited to in-frame rearrangements. These files lack a portion of the clones; in checked studies, under half of the deficit traces to unresolved V genes, and the cause of the others is not known. The V and J calls and clone size are taken from that table; D and trimming were inferred from the DNA. For this sample there are some 140,000 clones; roughly three fifths appear just once. Jointly, the top ten make up 2.4% of the sample.

The cohort comprised 666 healthy bone marrow donors. At the time of sampling, all cohort members were nominally healthy, though unrecorded immune exposures were likely present. The donor was CMV seronegative and belonged to the group of 352 seronegative cohort members. A peripheral blood sample was collected from each donor, and TCR beta sequencing was performed on peripheral blood mononuclear cells. Genomic DNA extraction from the blood cell samples was performed with the Qiagen DNeasy Blood Extraction Kit. In this chain, TRBV2 is recombined with TRBJ1-6; a confident D gene designation cannot be given. Sequenced sample: PBMCs. The TCR originated in a middle-aged woman in good health and CMV-seronegative. In nucleotide form, the sequence is TGTGCCAGCAGTGAAGGTCGGGAGCGCGGGGATTCACCCCTCCACTTT. This is translated as CASSEGRERGDSPLHF.